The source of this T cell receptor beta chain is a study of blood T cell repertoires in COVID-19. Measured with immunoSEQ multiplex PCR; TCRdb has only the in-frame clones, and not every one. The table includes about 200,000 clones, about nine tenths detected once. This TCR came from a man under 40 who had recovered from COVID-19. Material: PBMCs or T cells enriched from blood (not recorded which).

The DNA of the CDR3 is TGTGCCAGCAGTTTATGGGCCTCGGCAGCGGGACCGGATACGCAGTATTTT. Translation gives CASSLWASAAGPDTQYF. This sequence joins TRBV28 and TRBJ2-3; 7 bases are shared with TRBD2. V lost 0 bases and J lost 6; bases outside the gene matches: 12. The CDR3 runs 17 residues. CDR1 MDHEN and CDR2 SYDVKM come from the germline V gene.